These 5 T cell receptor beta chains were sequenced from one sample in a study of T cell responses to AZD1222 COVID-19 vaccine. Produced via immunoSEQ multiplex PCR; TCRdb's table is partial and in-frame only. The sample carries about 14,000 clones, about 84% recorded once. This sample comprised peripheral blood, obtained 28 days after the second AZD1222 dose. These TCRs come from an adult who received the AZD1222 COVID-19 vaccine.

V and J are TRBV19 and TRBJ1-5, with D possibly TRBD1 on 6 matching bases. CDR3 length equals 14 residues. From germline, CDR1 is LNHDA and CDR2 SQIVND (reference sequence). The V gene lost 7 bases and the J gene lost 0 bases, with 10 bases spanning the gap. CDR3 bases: TGTGCCAGTACCCAACAGGGTAGCAATCAGCCCCAGCATTTT. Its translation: CASTQQGSNQPQHF.

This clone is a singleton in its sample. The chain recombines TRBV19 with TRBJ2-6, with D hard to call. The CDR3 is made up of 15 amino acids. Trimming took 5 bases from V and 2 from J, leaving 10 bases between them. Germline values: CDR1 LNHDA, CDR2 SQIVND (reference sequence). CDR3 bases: TGTGCCAGTAGTCTCGAGCAGCCTGGGGCCAACGTCCTGACTTTC. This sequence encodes CASSLEQPGANVLTF. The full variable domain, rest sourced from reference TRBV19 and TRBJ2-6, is DGGITQSPKYLFRKEGQNVTLSCEQNLNHDAMYWYRQDPGQGLRLIYYSQIVNDFQKGDIAEGYSVSREKKESFPLTVTSAQKNPTAFYLCASSLEQPGANVLTFGAGSRLTVL.

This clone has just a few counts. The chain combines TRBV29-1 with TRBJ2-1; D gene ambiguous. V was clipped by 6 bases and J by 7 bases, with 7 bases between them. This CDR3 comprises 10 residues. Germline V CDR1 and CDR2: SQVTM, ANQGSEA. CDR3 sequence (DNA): TGCAGCGTAACCTCAAATGAGCAGTTCTTC. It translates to CSVTSNEQFF.

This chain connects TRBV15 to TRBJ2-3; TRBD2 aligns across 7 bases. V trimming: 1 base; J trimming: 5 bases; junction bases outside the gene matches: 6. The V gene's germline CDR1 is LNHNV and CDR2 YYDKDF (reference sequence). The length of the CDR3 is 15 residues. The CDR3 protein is CATSRVLAAGDTQYF. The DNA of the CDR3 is TGTGCCACCAGCAGAGTCCTAGCGGCAGGAGATACGCAGTATTTT.

CDR3 protein: CASSISPGAGSPLHF. The CDR3 nucleotides read TGTGCCAGTAGTATTTCCCCGGGCGCCGGATCACCCCTCCACTTT. The V gene is TRBV19, the J gene TRBJ1-6; D is unresolved. The V gene's germline CDR1 is LNHDA and CDR2 SQIVND (reference sequence). The CDR3 spans 15 residues. V dropped 3 bases and J dropped 10 bases, with 16 bases sitting between them.